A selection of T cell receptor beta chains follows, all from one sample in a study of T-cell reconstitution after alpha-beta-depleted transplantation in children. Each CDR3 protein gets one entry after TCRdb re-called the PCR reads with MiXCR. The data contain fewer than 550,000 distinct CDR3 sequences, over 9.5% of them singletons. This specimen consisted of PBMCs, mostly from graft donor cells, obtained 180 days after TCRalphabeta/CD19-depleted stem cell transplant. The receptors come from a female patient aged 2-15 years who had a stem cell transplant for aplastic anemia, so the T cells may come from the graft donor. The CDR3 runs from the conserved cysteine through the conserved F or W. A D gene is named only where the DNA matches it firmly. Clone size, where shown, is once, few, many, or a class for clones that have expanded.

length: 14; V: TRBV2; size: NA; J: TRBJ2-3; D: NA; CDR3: CASSETRATDTQYF; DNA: TGTGCCAGCAGTGAGACTAGGGCCACAGATACGCAGTATTTT
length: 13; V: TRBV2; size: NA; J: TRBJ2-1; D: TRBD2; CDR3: CARGTSSYNEHFF; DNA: TGTGCCAGGGGGACTAGCTCCTACAATGAGCATTTCTTC
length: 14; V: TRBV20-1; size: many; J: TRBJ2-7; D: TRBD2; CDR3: CSASLAGGEVPQYF; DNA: TGCAGTGCTAGTCTCGCGGGAGGAGAGGTCCCTCAGTACTTC
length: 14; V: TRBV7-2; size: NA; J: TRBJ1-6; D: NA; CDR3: CASSPPRGGSPLHF; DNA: TGTGCCAGCAGCCCCCCCCGCGGGGGCTCACCCCTCCACTTT
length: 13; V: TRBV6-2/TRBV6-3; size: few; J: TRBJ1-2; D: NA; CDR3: CASRLRTVGGYTF; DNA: TGTGCCAGCAGACTACGGACAGTCGGAGGCTACACCTTC
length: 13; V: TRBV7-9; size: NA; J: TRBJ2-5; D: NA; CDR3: CASSWPVQETQYF; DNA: TGTGCCAGCAGCTGGCCAGTACAAGAGACCCAGTACTTC
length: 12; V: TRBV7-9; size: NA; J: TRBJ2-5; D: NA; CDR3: CASSSPEGTQYF; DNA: TGTGCCAGCAGCTCCCCCGAAGGGACCCAGTACTTC
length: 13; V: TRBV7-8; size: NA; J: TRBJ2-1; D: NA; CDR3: CASLGGLHNEQFF; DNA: TGTGCCAGCCTCGGGGGCCTCCATAATGAGCAGTTCTTC
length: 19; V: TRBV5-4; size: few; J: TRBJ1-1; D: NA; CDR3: CASSLGRGLPLGMNTEAFF; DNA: TGTGCCAGCAGCTTGGGCCGGGGACTCCCCTTGGGCATGAACACTGAAGCTTTCTTT
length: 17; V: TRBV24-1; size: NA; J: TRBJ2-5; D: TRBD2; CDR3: CATSDPTSGQYQETQYF; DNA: TGTGCCACCAGTGATCCGACTAGCGGACAGTATCAAGAGACCCAGTACTTC